One sample yielded the 2 T cell receptor beta chains listed below, sequenced in a study of control samples from healthy donors and cancer patients. The table came from immunoSEQ multiplex PCR; TCRdb's copy has only in-frame clones and leaves some out. Here the sample spans about 170,000 clones, 91% being singletons. The sample consisted of blood. All receptors derive from a woman aged 25-40 years in good health.

J is TRBJ2-1 and V is TRBV7-2; 7 nucleotides match TRBD2. The V and J ends lost 6 bases and 4 bases, in that order; junction bases with no gene match: 3. The CDR3 covers 13 residues. Germline values: CDR1 SGHTA, CDR2 FQGNSA. CDR3 sequence (DNA): TGTGCCAGCAGGGGGAGGGGATACAATGAGCAGTTCTTC. It specifies CASRGRGYNEQFF.

The CDR3 region has the DNA TGTGCCAGCAGTTTCTACACCGGCAATCAGCCCCAGCATTTT. Translation: CASSFYTGNQPQHF. The V and J genes are TRBV28 and TRBJ1-5, with unresolved D. This CDR3 is 14 amino acids long. The germline V gene encodes CDR1 MDHEN and CDR2 SYDVKM. V was shortened by 3 bases and J by 2 bases, with 8 bases between the two germline ends.